The present entry profiles one T cell receptor (beta chain) with its context. Recruitment covered about two dozen US areas and drew participants whose ages spanned about 18 to 100 years. For recovered donors of Cohort 3, there were two negative PCRs, clearance, or symptom resolution. These data belong to a study of blood T cell repertoires in COVID-19. Across the study: The United States, Italy and Spain supplied acute and convalescent COVID-19 samples. PBMCs, B-cell-depleted T cells, or T cells provided the cDNA or gDNA that made up the material.

Assay used: immunoSEQ multiplex PCR; TCRdb lists only in-frame clones, some missing. The sample consists of about 280,000 clones, around 84% of them appearing once. This CDR3 spans 16 amino acids. Germline CDR1 and CDR2: SGHTA and FQGNSA. The V and J ends lost 4 bases and 4 bases, in that order; junction bases with no gene match: 9. This TCR derives from a woman in her forties or fifties who had recovered from COVID-19. The genes are TRBV7-2 and TRBJ2-3, with 9 positions matching TRBD1. Material: PBMCs or T cells enriched from blood (not recorded which). CDR3 sequence reads: CASSSGTGRGSDTQYF. CDR3 coding DNA: TGTGCCAGCAGCTCAGGGACAGGGAGAGGGTCAGATACGCAGTATTTT.